This is a list of T cell receptor beta chains from one sample in a study of blood T cells in healthy people across ages. TCRdb called the 5' RACE reads again in MiXCR, with one record for every CDR3 protein. The sample lists about 1.6 million distinct CDR3 sequences, almost 35% occurring once. Sequencing input: blood. The receptors originated from a woman younger than 45 in good health. CDR3s include the opening cysteine and the closing phenylalanine or tryptophan. The D gene is left open where the match is weak. Not every row has a clone size; where given, it reads once, few, many or a size class.

many,TRBJ2-7,NA,TRBV30,CAWSSWGDEQYF,TGTGCCTGGAGCTCATGGGGGGACGAGCAGTACTTC
many,TRBJ1-2,NA,TRBV29-1,CSVEDRIGRDYGYTF,TGCAGCGTTGAAGATCGAATCGGCAGGGACTATGGCTACACCTTC
NA,TRBJ2-5,NA,TRBV30,CARTLLKETQYF,TGTGCCCGGACTCTACTGAAAGAGACCCAGTACTTC
NA,TRBJ2-3,TRBD2,TRBV6-5,CASSYSRLAFTDTQYF,TGTGCCAGCAGTTACTCCAGACTAGCTTTCACAGATACGCAGTATTTT
few,TRBJ2-7,NA,TRBV27,CASSLNVGTRGYEQYF,TGTGCCAGCAGTTTAAACGTTGGCACCCGGGGCTACGAGCAGTACTTC
many,TRBJ2-3,NA,TRBV4-2,CASSQGPSGARADTQYF,TGTGCCAGCAGCCAAGGGCCCTCGGGGGCTCGGGCAGATACGCAGTATTTT
NA,TRBJ2-7,TRBD2,TRBV28,CVSSLQRGSGSYEQYF,TGTGTCAGCAGTTTACAGAGAGGTAGCGGGAGCTACGAGCAGTACTTC
NA,TRBJ2-7,NA,TRBV10-2,CASSVAGAQVGEQYF,TGCGCCAGCAGTGTGGCAGGGGCTCAAGTGGGCGAGCAGTACTTC
many,TRBJ2-7,NA,TRBV5-1,CASSLEGPSDEQYF,TGCGCCAGCAGCTTGGAGGGGCCGAGCGACGAGCAGTACTTC
NA,TRBJ2-3,TRBD1,TRBV6-2/TRBV6-3,CVSSSGTGGTDTQYF,TGTGTCAGCAGCTCCGGGACAGGCGGGACAGATACGCAGTATTTT
many,TRBJ2-7,TRBD2,TRBV20-1,CSARPTGLAGPTYEQYF,TGCAGTGCTAGACCTACAGGACTAGCGGGGCCTACCTACGAGCAGTACTTC
once,TRBJ1-2,NA,TRBV10-2,CASSETALANYGYTF,TGCGCCAGCAGTGAGACGGCCCTAGCTAACTATGGCTACACCTTC
few,TRBJ1-4,NA,TRBV5-5,CASSFHGEKLFF,TGTGCCAGCAGCTTCCACGGTGAAAAACTGTTTTTT
NA,TRBJ1-2,NA,TRBV18,CASSPQNRFGYTF,TGTGCCAGCTCACCACAGAACAGGTTTGGCTACACCTTC
few,TRBJ2-5,NA,TRBV9,CASSVELGQETQYF,TGTGCCAGCAGCGTAGAGCTAGGACAAGAGACCCAGTACTTC
many,TRBJ2-3,NA,TRBV5-5,CASSADPSTDTQYF,TGTGCCAGCAGCGCAGACCCTAGCACAGATACGCAGTATTTT
NA,TRBJ2-3,NA,TRBV7-9,CASSETSSLRTDTQYF,TGTGCCAGCAGCGAGACTAGTTCTCTAAGAACAGATACGCAGTATTTT
NA,TRBJ1-6,NA,TRBV4-1,CASSQDRASIGSPLHF,TGCGCCAGCAGCCAAGATAGGGCCAGCATCGGGTCACCCCTCCACTTT
NA,TRBJ2-1,NA,TRBV28,CASSLYRPGNNEQFF,TGTGCCAGCAGTTTATATCGCCCGGGGAACAATGAGCAGTTCTTC
few,TRBJ2-7,TRBD2,TRBV27,CASSLRPSGGSYEQYF,TGTGCCAGCAGTTTAAGACCTAGCGGGGGCTCCTACGAGCAGTACTTC
few,TRBJ1-2,TRBD1,TRBV2,CASRLGQGAGYGYTF,TGTGCCAGCAGACTGGGACAGGGGGCCGGCTATGGCTACACCTTC
NA,TRBJ2-3,NA,TRBV9,CASSVVTRTDTQYF,TGTGCCAGCAGCGTAGTTACACGCACAGATACGCAGTATTTT
NA,TRBJ1-2,NA,TRBV15,CATSRGAVEGYTF,TGTGCCACCAGCAGAGGGGCTGTAGAAGGCTACACCTTC
NA,TRBJ2-3,TRBD2,TRBV3-1,CASSHTRGGLAGRDTDTQYF,TGTGCCAGCAGCCACACCAGGGGGGGACTAGCTGGTAGGGACACAGATACGCAGTATTTT
NA,TRBJ2-1,TRBD2,TRBV20-1,CSARRPLGLAGAGEQFF,TGCAGTGCTAGACGCCCTTTAGGACTAGCGGGGGCCGGTGAGCAGTTCTTC
few,TRBJ2-1,TRBD2,TRBV7-3,CASSYGTSPYNEQFF,TGTGCCAGCAGCTATGGGACTAGCCCCTACAATGAGCAGTTCTTC
few,TRBJ2-2,NA,TRBV4-1,CASSQGLSTGELFF,TGCGCCAGCAGCCAAGGACTGAGCACCGGGGAGCTGTTTTTT
NA,TRBJ1-5,NA,TRBV6-1,CASSETWGYSNQPQHF,TGTGCCAGCAGTGAAACCTGGGGATATAGCAATCAGCCCCAGCATTTT
NA,TRBJ1-4,TRBD1,TRBV20-1,CSAWGDRANEKLFF,TGCAGTGCGTGGGGGGACAGGGCGAATGAAAAACTGTTTTTT
NA,TRBJ2-1,NA,TRBV3-1,CAGSQDGRRSNEQFF,TGTGCCGGCAGCCAAGACGGCCGGCGGAGCAATGAGCAGTTCTTC
few,TRBJ1-6,TRBD1,TRBV12-3/TRBV12-4,CASSPRDSLQALHF,TGTGCCAGCAGTCCACGGGACAGCCTTCAGGCCCTCCACTTT
NA,TRBJ2-1,NA,TRBV28,CASSQAPGTPADEQFF,TGTGCCAGCAGCCAAGCCCCCGGGACTCCCGCGGATGAGCAGTTCTTC
NA,TRBJ2-1,TRBD1,TRBV28,CASSPPGQGGEQFF,TGTGCCAGCAGCCCCCCTGGACAGGGAGGTGAGCAGTTCTTC
many,TRBJ2-7,NA,TRBV29-1,CSAWTLAYEQYF,TGCAGCGCTTGGACTTTGGCCTACGAGCAGTACTTC
NA,TRBJ2-7,NA,TRBV7-9,CASKRFGGEQYF,TGTGCCAGCAAACGATTTGGGGGCGAGCAGTACTTC
few,TRBJ2-7,NA,TRBV15,CATRETGASSYEQYF,TGTGCCACCAGGGAGACAGGAGCGAGCTCCTACGAGCAGTACTTC
NA,TRBJ1-5,NA,TRBV2,CASSRGPRGAGQPQHF,TGTGCCAGTTCAAGGGGTCCCAGGGGAGCGGGACAGCCCCAGCATTTT
NA,TRBJ1-4,NA,TRBV2,CASTRSEKLFF,TGTGCCAGCACGAGGAGTGAAAAACTGTTTTTT